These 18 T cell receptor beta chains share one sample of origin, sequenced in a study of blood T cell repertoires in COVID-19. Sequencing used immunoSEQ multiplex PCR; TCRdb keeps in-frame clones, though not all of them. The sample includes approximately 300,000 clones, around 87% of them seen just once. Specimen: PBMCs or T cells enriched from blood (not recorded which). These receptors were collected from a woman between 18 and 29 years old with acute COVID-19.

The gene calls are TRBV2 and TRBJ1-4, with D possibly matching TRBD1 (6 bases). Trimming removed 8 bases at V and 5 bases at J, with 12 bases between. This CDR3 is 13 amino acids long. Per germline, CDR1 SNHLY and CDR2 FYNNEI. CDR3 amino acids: CASGGRENEKLFF. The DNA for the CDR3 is TGTGCCAGCGGGGGCAGGGAAAATGAAAAACTGTTTTTT.

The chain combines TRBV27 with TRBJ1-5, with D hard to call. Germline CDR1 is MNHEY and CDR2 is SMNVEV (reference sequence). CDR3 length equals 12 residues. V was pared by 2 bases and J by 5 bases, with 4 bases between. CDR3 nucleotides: TGTGCCAGCAGTTTACCTGATCAGCCCCAGCATTTT. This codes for CASSLPDQPQHF.

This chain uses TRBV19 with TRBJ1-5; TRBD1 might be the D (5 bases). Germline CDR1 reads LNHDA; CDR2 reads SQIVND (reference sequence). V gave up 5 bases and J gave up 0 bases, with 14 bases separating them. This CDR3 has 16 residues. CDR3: CASSSQVIYSNQPQHF. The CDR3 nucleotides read TGTGCCAGTAGTTCACAGGTAATTTATAGCAATCAGCCCCAGCATTTT.

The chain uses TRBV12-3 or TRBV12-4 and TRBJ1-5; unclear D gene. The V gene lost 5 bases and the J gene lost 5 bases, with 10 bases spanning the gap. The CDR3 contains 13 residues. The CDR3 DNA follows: TGTGCCAGCAGTCAAGATACGGATCAGCCCCAGCATTTT. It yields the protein CASSQDTDQPQHF.

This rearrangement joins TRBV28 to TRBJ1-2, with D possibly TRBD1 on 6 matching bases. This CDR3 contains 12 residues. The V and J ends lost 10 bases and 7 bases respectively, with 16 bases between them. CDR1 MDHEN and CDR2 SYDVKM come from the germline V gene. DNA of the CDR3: TGTGCCACCGGGAAACAGGGCTCTGGCTACACCTTC. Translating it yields CATGKQGSGYTF.

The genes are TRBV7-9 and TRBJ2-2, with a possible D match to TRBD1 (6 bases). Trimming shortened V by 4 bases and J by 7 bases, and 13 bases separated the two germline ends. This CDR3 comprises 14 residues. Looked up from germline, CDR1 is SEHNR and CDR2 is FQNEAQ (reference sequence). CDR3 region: CASSSDSKGGELFF. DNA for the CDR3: TGTGCCAGCAGCTCGGACAGTAAAGGCGGGGAGCTGTTTTTT. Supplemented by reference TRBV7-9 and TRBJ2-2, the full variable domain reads DTGVSQNPRHKITKRGQNVTFRCDPISEHNRLYWYRQTLGQGPEFLTYFQNEAQLEKSRLLSDRFSAERPKGSFSTLEIQRTEQGDSAMYLCASSSDSKGGELFFGEGSRLTVL.

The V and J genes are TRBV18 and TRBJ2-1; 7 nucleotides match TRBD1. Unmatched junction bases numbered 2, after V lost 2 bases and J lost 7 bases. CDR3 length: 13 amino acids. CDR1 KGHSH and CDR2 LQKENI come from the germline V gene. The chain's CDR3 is CASSPDRDNEQFF. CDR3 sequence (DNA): TGTGCCAGCTCACCAGACAGGGATAATGAGCAGTTCTTC.

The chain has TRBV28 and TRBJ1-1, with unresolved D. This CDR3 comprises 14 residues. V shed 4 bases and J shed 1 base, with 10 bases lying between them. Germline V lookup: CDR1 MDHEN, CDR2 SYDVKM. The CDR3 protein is CASSSGLGNTEAFF. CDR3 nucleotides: TGTGCCAGCAGTTCGGGGTTGGGGAACACTGAAGCTTTCTTT.

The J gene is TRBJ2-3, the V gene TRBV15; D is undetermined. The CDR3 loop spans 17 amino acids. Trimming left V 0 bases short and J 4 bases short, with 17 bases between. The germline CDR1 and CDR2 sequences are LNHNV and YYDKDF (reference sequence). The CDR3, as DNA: TGTGCCACCAGCAGAGATGTGGGCAGATTCAACCCAGATACGCAGTATTTT. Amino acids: CATSRDVGRFNPDTQYF.

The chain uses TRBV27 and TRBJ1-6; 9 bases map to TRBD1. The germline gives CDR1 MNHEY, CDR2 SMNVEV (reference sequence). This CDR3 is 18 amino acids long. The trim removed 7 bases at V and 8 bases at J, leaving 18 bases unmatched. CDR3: CASTSLGIDRGVDSPLHF. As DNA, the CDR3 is TGTGCCAGCACCTCGCTCGGGATTGACAGGGGGGTCGATTCACCCCTCCACTTT.

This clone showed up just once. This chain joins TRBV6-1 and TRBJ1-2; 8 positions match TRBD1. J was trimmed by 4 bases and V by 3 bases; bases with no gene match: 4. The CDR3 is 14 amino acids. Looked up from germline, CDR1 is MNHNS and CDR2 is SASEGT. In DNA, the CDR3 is TGTGCCAGCAGTGATGCGACAGGGGCCTATGGCTACACCTTC. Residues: CASSDATGAYGYTF.

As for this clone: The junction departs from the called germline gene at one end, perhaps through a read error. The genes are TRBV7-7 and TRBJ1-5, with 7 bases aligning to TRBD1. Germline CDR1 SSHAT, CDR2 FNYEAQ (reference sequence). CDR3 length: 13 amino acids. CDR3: CASSLDRDQPQHF. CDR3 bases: TGTGCTAGCAGCCTAGACAGGGATCAGCCCCAGCATTTT.

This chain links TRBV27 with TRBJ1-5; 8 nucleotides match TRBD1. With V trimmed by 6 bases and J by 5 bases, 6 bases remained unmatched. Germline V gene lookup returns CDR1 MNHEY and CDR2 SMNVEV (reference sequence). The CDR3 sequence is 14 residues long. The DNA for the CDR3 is TGTGCCAGCAGCCCAGGGGGCCCGTATCAGCCCCAGCATTTT. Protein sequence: CASSPGGPYQPQHF.

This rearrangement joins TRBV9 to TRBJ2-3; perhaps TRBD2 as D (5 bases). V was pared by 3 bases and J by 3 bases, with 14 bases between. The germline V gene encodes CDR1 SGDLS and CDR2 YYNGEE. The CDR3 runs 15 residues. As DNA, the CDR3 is TGTGCCAGCAGCGCGGACGGAACGGGGACAGATACGCAGTATTTT. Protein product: CASSADGTGTDTQYF.

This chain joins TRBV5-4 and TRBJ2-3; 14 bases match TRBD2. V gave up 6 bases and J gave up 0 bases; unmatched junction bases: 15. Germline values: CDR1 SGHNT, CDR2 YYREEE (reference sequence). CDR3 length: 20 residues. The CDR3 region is CASTILGLAGGPTSTDTQYF. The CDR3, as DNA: TGTGCCAGCACCATACTCGGACTAGCGGGAGGTCCTACTAGCACAGATACGCAGTATTTT. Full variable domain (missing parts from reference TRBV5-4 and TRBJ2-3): ETGVTQSPTHLIKTRGQQVTLRCSSQSGHNTVSWYQQALGQGPQFIFQYYREEENGRGNFPPRFSGLQFPNYSSELNVNALELDDSALYLCASTILGLAGGPTSTDTQYFGPGTRLTVL.

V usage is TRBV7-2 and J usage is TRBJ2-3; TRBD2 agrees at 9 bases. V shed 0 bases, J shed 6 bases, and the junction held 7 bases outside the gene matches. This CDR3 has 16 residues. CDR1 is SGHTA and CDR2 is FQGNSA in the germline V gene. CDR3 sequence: CASSLAGSGSHDTQYF. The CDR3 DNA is TGTGCCAGCAGCTTAGCCGGTAGCGGGAGCCACGATACGCAGTATTTT.

The CDR3 region is CASSGGLAGNYNEQFF. The CDR3 nucleotides are TGTGCCAGCAGTGGGGGACTAGCGGGAAACTACAATGAGCAGTTCTTC. The genes are TRBV28 and TRBJ2-1, with 13 bases aligning to TRBD2. Germline CDR1 is MDHEN and CDR2 is SYDVKM. The CDR3 runs to 16 residues. V trimming: 5 bases; J trimming: 3 bases; junction bases outside the gene matches: 4.

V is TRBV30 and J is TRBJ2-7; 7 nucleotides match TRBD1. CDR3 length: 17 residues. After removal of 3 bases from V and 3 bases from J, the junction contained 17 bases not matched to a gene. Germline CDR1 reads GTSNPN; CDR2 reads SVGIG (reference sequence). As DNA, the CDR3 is TGTGCCTGGAGGAGGGGGCTAGCTAAGAGTTTCGGCTACGAGCAGTACTTC. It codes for CAWRRGLAKSFGYEQYF.